These 8 T cell receptor beta chains came from one sample sequenced in a study of CD8 T cells in Susac syndrome. The RNA input was roughly 0.5 to 1 ug, and it was reverse transcribed with random hexamers. Via MiXCR, TCRdb re-called the immunoSEQ multiplex PCR reads, giving one row per CDR3 protein. The data contain roughly 200,000 distinct CDR3 sequences, 90% to 95% of them singletons. The sample comprised CD4+ T cells from PBMCs. All receptors come from a human donor in good health.

The CDR3 is CASSLLEGTVEQFF. The CDR3 region has the DNA TGTGCCAGCAGCTTATTGGAGGGGACGGTTGAGCAGTTCTTC. The J gene is TRBJ2-1, the V gene TRBV7-2; the D gene is possibly TRBD2 (6 bases). Germline V CDR1 and CDR2: SGHTA, FQGNSA. CDR3 size: 14 residues. Trimming left V 2 bases short and J 9 bases short, with 14 bases between.

The chain uses TRBV5-1 and TRBJ2-1; 14 positions match TRBD2. CDR1 SGHRS and CDR2 YFSETQ come from the germline V gene. This CDR3 is built from 17 residues. V gave up 4 bases and J gave up 9 bases; unmatched junction bases: 12. CDR3 coding DNA: TGCGCCAGCAGCAGATTCGGGACTAGCGGGAGTAGGAGTGAGCAGTTCTTC. As protein: CASSRFGTSGSRSEQFF. The full variable domain, in which reference TRBV5-1 and TRBJ2-1 provide the parts outside the CDR3, is KAGVTQTPRYLIKTRGQQVTLSCSPISGHRSVSWYQQTPGQGLQFLFEYFSETQRNKGNFPGRFSGRQFSNSRSEMNVSTLELGDSALYLCASSRFGTSGSRSEQFFGPGTRLTVL.

The chain joins TRBV20-1 to TRBJ1-1, with 11 bases aligning to TRBD1. CDR1 is DFQATT and CDR2 is SNEGSKA in the germline V gene (reference sequence). V was clipped by 5 bases and J by 5 bases; unmatched bases: 13. The CDR3 runs to 16 residues. CDR3 amino acids: CSASGTGGVSGTEAFF. The CDR3, as DNA: TGCAGTGCTTCCGGGACAGGGGGAGTTTCAGGTACTGAAGCTTTCTTT.

The V gene is TRBV24-1, the J gene TRBJ2-1; D remains unclear. The V and J ends lost 5 bases and 7 bases respectively, with 5 bases between them. The CDR3 loop spans 11 amino acids. Germline CDR1 KGHDR, CDR2 SFDVKD. The CDR3 is CATSVQNEQFF. CDR3 DNA sequence: TGTGCCACCAGTGTTCAGAATGAGCAGTTCTTC.

The V and J genes are TRBV20-1 and TRBJ2-5, with 13 bases fitting TRBD2. With 6 bases clipped from V and 0 bases from J, the junction kept 4 bases outside the gene matches. The germline V gene has CDR1 DFQATT and CDR2 SNEGSKA (reference sequence). The CDR3 length is 15 residues. This CDR3 reads CSATGTSGNQETQYF. In DNA, the CDR3 is TGCAGTGCCACAGGGACTAGCGGGAACCAAGAGACCCAGTACTTC.

The CDR3 sequence: CASSFGVGIQYF. The DNA of the CDR3 is TGTGCCAGCAGCTTTGGGGTGGGCATTCAGTACTTC. V and J are TRBV11-2 and TRBJ2-4; D not resolved. CDR1 SGHAT and CDR2 FQNNGV come from the germline V gene. This CDR3 has 12 amino acids. V was trimmed by 3 bases and J by 9 bases, leaving 9 bases between them.

This sequence joins TRBV20-1 and TRBJ2-1; D remains unclear. The CDR3 loop spans 13 amino acids. Germline values: CDR1 DFQATT, CDR2 SNEGSKA (reference sequence). V dropped 5 bases and J dropped 6 bases, with 14 bases sitting between them. The CDR3 sequence is CSAGRRPLNEQFF. DNA for the CDR3: TGCAGTGCTGGCCGGCGGCCCCTCAATGAGCAGTTCTTC.

The chain has TRBV3-1 and TRBJ2-3; D not certain. Between the trimmed V and J ends, which lost 0 bases and 5 bases, there was a span of 6 bases. CDR1 LGHDT and CDR2 YNNKEL come from the germline V gene (reference sequence). The CDR3 extends over 13 amino acids. CDR3 amino acids: CASSQDSLDTQYF. The DNA for the CDR3 is TGTGCCAGCAGCCAAGATTCCCTAGATACGCAGTATTTT.